What follows are 31 T cell receptor beta chains derived from one specimen sequenced in a study of CD8 T cells in ankylosing spondylitis. One entry per CDR3 protein results from TCRdb running MiXCR on the 5' RACE reads. Among around 440,000 distinct CDR3 sequences, about 15% were seen once, and the ten largest hold around 0.92%. General observations from the study: What seemed typical of ankylosing spondylitis blood was a TCR beta motif built from about eight highly homologous variants.

These TCRs' antigens remain unknown. The material sequenced was blood, either unsorted or a sorted T cell fraction (not recorded which). These TCRs come from a male donor with ankylosing spondylitis.

This clonotype was counted only a few times. The V call is TRBV4-2, the J call TRBJ2-3; 7 nucleotides align to TRBD2. Trimming at V came to 4 bases and at J to 4 bases, leaving 5 bases not matched to a gene. The CDR3 is made up of 14 amino acids. Germline CDR1 reads LGHNA; CDR2 reads YNFKEQ. CDR3 sequence reads: CASSPSAGADTQYF. CDR3 in DNA: TGTGCCAGCAGCCCTTCGGCGGGGGCAGATACGCAGTATTTT.

J is TRBJ2-1 and V is TRBV5-1; 12 nucleotides agree with TRBD1. CDR3 length equals 17 residues. The trim removed 4 bases at V and 3 bases at J, leaving 8 bases unmatched. The V gene's germline CDR1 is SGHRS and CDR2 YFSETQ. CDR3 DNA: TGCGCCAGCAGCGAGGGGACAGGGGGCAGAAACTACAATGAGCAGTTCTTC. Translating it yields CASSEGTGGRNYNEQFF. Full variable domain (remainder filled in from reference TRBV5-1 and TRBJ2-1): KAGVTQTPRYLIKTRGQQVTLSCSPISGHRSVSWYQQTPGQGLQFLFEYFSETQRNKGNFPGRFSGRQFSNSRSEMNVSTLELGDSALYLCASSEGTGGRNYNEQFFGPGTRLTVL.

This chain joins TRBV28 and TRBJ2-7, with 10 positions matching TRBD1. Looked up from germline, CDR1 is MDHEN and CDR2 is SYDVKM. The CDR3 is made up of 15 amino acids. V shed 4 bases and J 5 bases; nucleotides not matched to a gene: 8. In nucleotides, the CDR3 is TGTGCCAGCAGTTACGACAGGGGGCTTAGCAACGAGCAGTACTTC. This encodes CASSYDRGLSNEQYF.

This clonotype was recorded at least ten times. V is TRBV5-1 and J is TRBJ1-3, with D tentatively TRBD1 (6 bases). The CDR3 runs to 15 residues. CDR1 is SGHRS and CDR2 is YFSETQ in the germline V gene. V shed 0 bases and J shed 2 bases, with 9 bases lying between them. The CDR3 DNA reads TGCGCCAGCAGCTTGGCTGGACAGACTGGAAACACCATATATTTT. It specifies CASSLAGQTGNTIYF.

The chain links TRBV12-3 or TRBV12-4 to TRBJ2-7; D is possibly TRBD1 (5 bases). V gave up 4 bases and J gave up 1 base, with 11 bases separating them. This CDR3 spans 14 amino acids. The CDR3 DNA follows: TGTGCCAGCAGTTCAAGGGGTTATTCCTACGAGCAGTACTTC. It codes for CASSSRGYSYEQYF.

This chain uses TRBV5-1 with TRBJ2-7, with D perhaps TRBD2 (6 bases). The CDR3 loop spans 15 amino acids. The V gene lost 0 bases and the J gene lost 2 bases, with 12 bases spanning the gap. Per germline, CDR1 SGHRS and CDR2 YFSETQ. The CDR3 reads CASSLAGGTAYEQYF. CDR3 DNA: TGCGCCAGCAGCTTGGCCGGCGGGACTGCCTACGAGCAGTACTTC. Full variable domain (rest looked up from reference TRBV5-1 and TRBJ2-7): KAGVTQTPRYLIKTRGQQVTLSCSPISGHRSVSWYQQTPGQGLQFLFEYFSETQRNKGNFPGRFSGRQFSNSRSEMNVSTLELGDSALYLCASSLAGGTAYEQYFGPGTRLTVT.

This clonotype was seen only a few times. The genes are TRBV5-1 and TRBJ2-2; TRBD2 matches 8 bases. Germline CDR1 is SGHRS and CDR2 is YFSETQ. The length of the CDR3 is 16 residues. J gave up 4 bases and V 3 bases, and 8 bases lay outside the gene matches. As DNA, the CDR3 is TGCGCCAGCAGCTCCGGGACCGGGACTAGCACCGGGGAGCTGTTTTTT. It translates to CASSSGTGTSTGELFF.

The gene calls are TRBV3-1 and TRBJ1-1; possibly TRBD1 for D (6 bases). The germline V gene encodes CDR1 LGHDT and CDR2 YNNKEL (reference sequence). The CDR3 contains 18 residues. V was pared by 1 base and J by 4 bases, with 22 bases between. The CDR3 bases are TGTGCCAGCAGCCAAGGCCTCAGGATCACAGGGTTGGGCACTGAAGCTTTCTTT. Its protein is CASSQGLRITGLGTEAFF. Full variable domain (missing parts from reference TRBV3-1 and TRBJ1-1): DTAVSQTPKYLVTQMGNDKSIKCEQNLGHDTMYWYKQDSKKFLKIMFSYNNKELIINETVPNRFSPKSPDKAHLNLHINSLELGDSAVYFCASSQGLRITGLGTEAFFGQGTRLTVV.

This clonotype was observed a handful of times. J is TRBJ2-1 and V is TRBV3-1; 8 bases line up with TRBD2. Trimming removed 2 bases from V and 6 bases from J; junction bases left unmatched: 6. Germline V CDR1 and CDR2: LGHDT, YNNKEL (reference sequence). This CDR3 comprises 15 residues. The CDR3 bases are TGTGCCAGCAGCCAAAGCGGGAGTGGCGGCAATGAGCAGTTCTTC. Encoded protein: CASSQSGSGGNEQFF.

This clonotype was picked up a small number of times. The genes are TRBV29-1 and TRBJ2-1; no reliable D call. This CDR3 comprises 15 residues. V lost 0 bases and J lost 2, with 11 bases in between. Germline CDR1 reads SQVTM; CDR2 reads ANQGSEA. The CDR3 DNA sequence: TGCAGCGTTGAAGACCGGCAGCGTGCCTACAATGAGCAGTTCTTC. Translating gives CSVEDRQRAYNEQFF.

This clonotype was observed a few times. V usage is TRBV20-1 and J usage is TRBJ1-2; 7 bases agree with TRBD1. J was trimmed by 7 bases and V by 3 bases; bases with no gene match: 17. From germline, CDR1 is DFQATT and CDR2 SNEGSKA (reference sequence). This CDR3 has 16 residues. The CDR3 loop reads CSASPTNRGLYGGYTF. The CDR3 region has the DNA TGCAGTGCTAGCCCCACCAACAGGGGCCTGTATGGTGGCTACACCTTC.

This clonotype has at least ten counts. V usage is TRBV12-3 or TRBV12-4 and J usage is TRBJ1-1, with D hard to call. Deletions cut 7 bases from V and 7 bases from J, with 16 bases between. The CDR3 runs to 13 residues. CDR3 sequence: CASTVGGRGEAFF. The DNA for the CDR3 is TGTGCCAGCACCGTCGGAGGACGGGGTGAAGCTTTCTTT.

There are many counts of this clonotype. The chain combines TRBV12-3 or TRBV12-4 with TRBJ2-7; 11 bases fit TRBD1. The CDR3 length is 16 residues. Trimming at V came to 6 bases and at J to 2 bases, leaving 9 bases not matched to a gene. CDR3 sequence: CASRFTPGQGAYEQYF. For the CDR3, the DNA is TGTGCCAGCAGATTCACCCCGGGACAGGGGGCCTACGAGCAGTACTTC.

The V call is TRBV14, the J call TRBJ2-2; no reliable D call. CDR3 size: 15 residues. V lost 0 bases and J lost 3, with 8 bases in between. Germline assignment: CDR1 SGHDN and CDR2 FVKESK. The CDR3 sequence: CASSQDLKDTGELFF. DNA for the CDR3: TGTGCCAGCAGCCAAGATCTGAAGGACACCGGGGAGCTGTTTTTT.

The CDR3 here is CASCPKRTSGGRTDTQYF. The CDR3 coding sequence is TGTGCCAGCTGTCCAAAAAGGACTAGCGGGGGACGCACAGATACGCAGTATTTT. The chain uses TRBV12-3 or TRBV12-4 and TRBJ2-3, with TRBD2 matching over 13 bases. The J segment lost 1 base and the V segment lost 8 bases, leaving 12 bases of the junction unmatched. This CDR3 contains 18 residues.

This chain connects TRBV12-3 or TRBV12-4 to TRBJ2-1, with D tentatively TRBD2 (6 bases). Trimming shortened V by 10 bases and J by 0 bases, and 16 bases separated the two germline ends. The CDR3 consists of 15 residues. The CDR3 sequence: CATHPSSDSYNEQFF. The CDR3 nucleotides read TGTGCCACCCACCCATCTAGCGACTCCTACAATGAGCAGTTCTTC.

This clonotype was observed a few times. The V call is TRBV18, the J call TRBJ2-1, with TRBD2 identical over 7 bases. Germline loops: CDR1 KGHSH, CDR2 LQKENI. This CDR3 contains 16 residues. The V segment lost 6 bases and the J segment 0 bases; nucleotides outside the gene matches: 8. The CDR3 coding sequence is TGTGCCAGCTCTCGTCAGCGGGGCCTCTCCTACAATGAGCAGTTCTTC. Protein: CASSRQRGLSYNEQFF.

The chain couples TRBV27 to TRBJ2-3; no definite D call. V lost 3 bases and J lost 0, with 7 bases in between. There are 14 residues in the CDR3. CDR1 and CDR2 from the germline V gene are MNHEY and SMNVEV (reference sequence). The CDR3 DNA is TGTGCCAGCAGTTTTTGGAGCAGCACAGATACGCAGTATTTT. Translation: CASSFWSSTDTQYF.

The chain is built from TRBV5-1 and TRBJ2-7; 12 positions agree with TRBD2. There are 15 residues in the CDR3. J was trimmed by 3 bases and V by 4 bases; bases with no gene match: 5. From germline, CDR1 is SGHRS and CDR2 YFSETQ. The CDR3 nucleotides read TGCGCCAGCAGCCCCTGGACTAGCGGGAACTACGAGCAGTACTTC. Its translation is CASSPWTSGNYEQYF. The complete variable domain, with remaining parts taken from reference TRBV5-1 and TRBJ2-7, reads KAGVTQTPRYLIKTRGQQVTLSCSPISGHRSVSWYQQTPGQGLQFLFEYFSETQRNKGNFPGRFSGRQFSNSRSEMNVSTLELGDSALYLCASSPWTSGNYEQYFGPGTRLTVT.

V usage is TRBV12-3 or TRBV12-4 and J usage is TRBJ1-2; D ambiguous. V lost 1 base and J lost 6, with 12 bases in between. This CDR3 region has 14 residues. In DNA form, the CDR3 reads TGTGCCAGCAGTTTAGTACCAAATTGGGATGGCTACACCTTC. Protein: CASSLVPNWDGYTF.

This clonotype was picked up a small number of times. This sequence joins TRBV6-1 and TRBJ2-6, with D unclear. Between the trimmed V and J ends, which lost 4 bases and 1 base, there was a span of 8 bases. This CDR3 is 15 amino acids long. Germline V gene sequence: CDR1 MNHNS, CDR2 SASEGT. CDR3 coding DNA: TGTGCCAGCAGTGTCTCAATTTCTGGGGCCAACGTCCTGACTTTC. Translation: CASSVSISGANVLTF.

The chain links TRBV7-6 to TRBJ2-3, with 14 bases that match TRBD2. With V trimmed by 5 bases and J by 4 bases, 5 bases remained unmatched. Germline-derived CDR1 and CDR2 are SGHVS and FNYEAQ. The CDR3 totals 16 residues. CDR3 sequence reads: CASSAGTSGSADTQYF. For the CDR3, the DNA is TGTGCCAGCAGCGCCGGGACTAGCGGGAGCGCAGATACGCAGTATTTT.

With regard to this clonotype: The junction departs from the called germline gene at one end, perhaps through a read error. V is TRBV12-3 or TRBV12-4 and J is TRBJ2-3, with TRBD2 matching over 11 bases. This CDR3 spans 18 amino acids. CDR3 protein: CACSWGLAATPGTDTQYF. CDR3 DNA sequence: TGTGCCTGCAGTTGGGGACTAGCGGCGACCCCCGGCACAGATACGCAGTATTTT.

This clonotype came up once. Being one base from a much bigger clone, this may be a read error. The chain couples TRBV12-3 or TRBV12-4 to TRBJ1-1; D is uncertain. Between the trimmed V and J ends, which lost 1 base and 0 bases, there was a span of 6 bases. The CDR3 length is 14 residues. The CDR3 loop is CASSLDAMNTEAFF. The DNA for the CDR3 is TGTGCCAGCAGTTTAGACGCAATGAACACTGAAGCTTTCTTT.

This clonotype came up a few times. The chain combines TRBV20-1 with TRBJ2-7; the match to TRBD1 covers 11 bases. Germline values: CDR1 DFQATT, CDR2 SNEGSKA (reference sequence). V shed 6 bases and J 2 bases; nucleotides not matched to a gene: 6. The CDR3 covers 14 residues. Here the CDR3 DNA reads TGCAGTGCCCACTGGACAGGGGGCACCTACGAGCAGTACTTC. Translation: CSAHWTGGTYEQYF.

V and J are TRBV4-1 and TRBJ2-7; TRBD1 might be the D (6 bases). The germline V gene encodes CDR1 MGHRA and CDR2 YSYEKL. Deletions cut 1 base from V and 3 bases from J, with 10 bases between. The CDR3 totals 14 residues. CDR3 protein: CASSQGAQGYEQYF. The DNA for the CDR3 is TGCGCCAGCAGCCAAGGGGCACAGGGCTACGAGCAGTACTTC.

The chain couples TRBV9 to TRBJ1-1; D perhaps matches TRBD1 (6 bases). Trimming removed 4 bases at V and 0 bases at J, with 13 bases between. The CDR3 consists of 15 residues. CDR1 SGDLS and CDR2 YYNGEE come from the germline V gene. As DNA, the CDR3 is TGTGCCAGCAGCCCCCGGACAGAGATGAACACTGAAGCTTTCTTT. Translation gives CASSPRTEMNTEAFF.

This clonotype was found a few times. The chain is built from TRBV12-3 or TRBV12-4 and TRBJ2-3; 8 positions match TRBD2. V shed 6 bases, J shed 0 bases, and the junction held 8 bases outside the gene matches. The CDR3 consists of 16 residues. For the CDR3, the DNA is TGTGCCAGCAGCTCCGACAGCGGGGGAAGCACAGATACGCAGTATTTT. Protein: CASSSDSGGSTDTQYF.

A few counts support this clonotype. The chain has TRBV3-1 and TRBJ2-7; weak D call: TRBD1 (6 bases). Germline V gene lookup returns CDR1 LGHDT and CDR2 YNNKEL (reference sequence). The CDR3 consists of 15 residues. The ends were cut back, 0 bases at V and 4 bases at J, with 13 bases in the middle. CDR3 bases: TGTGCCAGCAGCCAAGAGGGGGCCATCGGTTACGAGCAGTACTTC. Protein product: CASSQEGAIGYEQYF.

The chain couples TRBV19 to TRBJ2-2; possibly TRBD1 for D (6 bases). Looked up from germline, CDR1 is LNHDA and CDR2 is SQIVND (reference sequence). The CDR3 consists of 15 residues. Trimming stripped 2 bases from V and 3 bases from J, with 10 bases between. CDR3 DNA: TGTGCCAGTAGTATACTTGGACAGCACACCGGGGAGCTGTTTTTT. Translating gives CASSILGQHTGELFF.

V gene TRBV7-9 combines with J gene TRBJ2-3; 7 bases fit TRBD2. Germline loops: CDR1 SEHNR, CDR2 FQNEAQ (reference sequence). V dropped 5 bases and J dropped 2; count of bases not matched to a gene: 7. CDR3 length: 15 residues. CDR3 residues: CASSDLADTTDTQYF. The CDR3, as DNA: TGTGCCAGCAGCGATCTAGCGGACACCACAGATACGCAGTATTTT.